This T cell receptor beta chain emerged from a study of cytomegalovirus exposure and HLA in healthy donors (dated by TCRdb to about 2017). Broadly, across the study: In an earlier analysis of about 560 of the donors, 276 Gb of sequence data and about 110 million unique TCR beta sequences from 150 million to 200 million T cells were reported. An early release that covered about 600 HLA-typed donors contained approximately 300 gigabases of sequencing data and tens of millions of unique TCR sequences. Of the approximately 400 genotyped donors, around 81% fell in the genetic ancestry cluster associated with self-reported Caucasian donors. The study was designed to test whether signatures of past pathogen exposure could be identified by cataloging public T cell receptors. The study used immunosequencing to profile the T cell repertoires of approximately 640 subjects and linked those repertoires to cytomegalovirus serostatus. In addition to the first cohort of roughly 670 subjects, a separate validation cohort of 120 different subjects was used. High-throughput TCR immunosequencing, statistical association of individual TCRs with disease status, and machine learning were combined to predict cytomegalovirus infection status. A later analysis re-analyzed previously published TCR beta repertoires from about 730 donors and added high-resolution HLA genotyping to study TCR occurrence patterns. In the later analysis, no new phenotypic data were used to find candidate immune exposures; instead, reliance was placed on TCR beta sequences and their occurrence across donors. To decide whether each TCR beta V gene segment behaved as functional or pseudogenic, an earlier analysis of approximately 600 of the donors relied on high-throughput TCR beta sequencing. Donor age, sex, ethnicity and CMV serostatus were compiled together with the repertoire data. A later genetic analysis took genome-wide SNP genotypes for about three fifths of the roughly 700 donors and used that subset as a discovery cohort. Every discovery cohort repertoire had been produced on one sequencing platform. Both class I and class II loci were covered by HLA typing, at four-digit resolution. The number of donors typed differed by locus, with about 629-630 for A, B, C, DRB1 and DQB1, around 560 for DQA1, approximately 580 for DPA1, and 400 to 490 for DPB1. A few DR-DQ haplotypes were handled as single units for association and clustering because linkage in the cohort was strong. Across some 400 genotyped donors of the cohort, an average of about 240,000 unique TCR beta nucleotide sequences per donor were sequenced, and 15% to 20% of those sequences were non-productive. Broader findings and caveats from the paper: A later analysis found that TCR association rates varied across HLA loci, with DRB1 alleles showing the most associated TCRs and HLA-C alleles the fewest. Presence/absence analyses assumed roughly uniform sequencing depth across donors, an assumption that may not hold. Compared with the 666-donor mean, donors in an Asian-associated ancestry cluster had fewer N-insertions in productive TCRs, according to a later genetic analysis. When HLA alleles, especially DR and DQ, strongly co-occurred, TCR associations were difficult to assign to individual alleles. According to a later analysis, most CMV-associated TCR beta chains appeared to be HLA-restricted, and the HLA associations seemed to be driven largely by CMV exposure. The 87-base-pair reads could not distinguish some IMGT-functional V segments, including TRBV6-2 and TRBV6-3, so those segments were excluded. About 17 rarely observed V segments, including chromosome 9 orphons, were excluded from the earlier analysis of 550 to 700 of the donors because counts were too low. In both the original and validation cohorts, the classifier was reported to diagnose cytomegalovirus status with high specificity and sensitivity. It was suggested by the authors that the approach could potentially be generalized to other disease states and immunological phenotypes. A later analysis found that HLA-associated TCR beta chains were more clonally expanded and had lower generation probabilities than equally common non-associated chains. CMV serostatus was the only immune exposure information available for the cohort. A further reported finding was that TCR beta sequences accurately predicted the HLA-A and HLA-B alleles for most subjects in the first cohort. V-gene and J-gene trimming of TCR beta chains was associated with a missense DCLRE1C variant in a later genetic analysis, and the association was replicated in an independent cohort. According to a later analysis, parvovirus B19, influenza, CMV and Epstein-Barr virus appeared linked to several top co-occurrence clusters. Because HLA typing was unavailable for some donors at each locus, only the typed subset was used in association tests. In an earlier analysis of roughly 500 of the donors, most TCR beta V segments appeared in productive rearrangements about 87% or about 30% of the time, broadly matching IMGT annotations. In this cohort, only TCR beta chains were sequenced, and detectable features were limited by the absence of alpha or paired-chain data. A group of highly shared sequence variants was considered likely to be a technical artifact of the sequencing pipeline. Three of the identified cytomegalovirus-associated TCR beta chains were confirmed in vitro to be specific for cytomegalovirus antigens. Linkage disequilibrium might explain the correlated functional status among segregating V segments, but an unknown experimental factor could not be ruled out. The study listed 150 to 200 TCR beta chains as associated with cytomegalovirus. Across donors, most TCR sequences were observed very rarely, whereas some public TCRs were present in many individuals. In a later analysis, some 18,000 TCR beta sequences were associated with specific HLA alleles at a false discovery rate of 0.05.

The CDR3, cysteine through phenylalanine, is 18 amino acids long. Just CDR3 DNA is preserved here, 54 bases in frame from base 1. Looking up the germline V gene yields CDR1 KGHSH and CDR2 LQKENI. Trimming leaves V shorter by 4 bases and J shorter by 6 bases, with the junction holding 20 bases beyond the gene matches. The cohort comprised under 700 healthy bone marrow donors. Cohort members were all nominally healthy when sampled, although unrecorded immune exposures were likely present. The donor tested CMV seropositive, placing the donor among the 290 or so seropositive members of the cohort. Every donor gave a peripheral blood sample, and the peripheral blood mononuclear cells from that sample were used for TCR beta sequencing. Genomic DNA was extracted from the blood cell samples with the Qiagen DNeasy Blood Extraction Kit. The library came from the immunoSEQ multiplex PCR assay. For the multiplex PCR, a mixture combining 60 forward primers for TCR Vbeta segments and 13 reverse primers for TCR Jbeta segments was used. Amplification of the CDR3 region of rearranged TCR beta genes was performed with a multiplex PCR assay on genomic DNA. The Illumina HiSeq System was used to sequence the amplified TCR beta libraries as 87-base-pair reads. Per the original workflow: A later analysis tallied around 82 million unique TCR beta chains across the approximately 670 repertoires, and approximately 9.9 million of those chains were shared by two or more donors. To remove PCR and sequencing errors, raw reads were error-corrected and collapsed into unique sequences using a nearest-neighbor algorithm that merged closely related sequences. To assign V, D and J gene segments, CDR3 sequences were aligned to IMGT reference sequences. For a sequence to be retained, a match of at least six nucleotides was required to both a V gene segment and a J gene segment. A rearrangement counted as productive if the CDR3 had no stop codons and remained in frame with V and J, and every other rearrangement counted as non-productive. CDR3 was defined according to IMGT convention as the region running from the second conserved V-encoded cysteine to the conserved J-encoded phenylalanine. In an earlier analysis of approximately 500 of the donors, sequences lacking an unambiguous match to a single V gene segment were excluded. An earlier analysis of around 600 of the donors classified V segments as functional when productive rearrangements were above 56.7% and as segregating when the standard deviation between donors was above 5%. A statistical classification framework was built for diagnosing cytomegalovirus status from the catalog of TCR beta chain sequences. In a later analysis, TCR nucleotide sequences were compared against IMGT/GENE-DB human TR gene sequences so that V and J genes could be assigned. In a later analysis, CDR3 sequences and most-parsimonious VDJ recombination scenarios were assigned using the TCRdist pipeline. In a later analysis, each TCR beta chain was defined by its CDR3 amino acid sequence together with its V-gene family, and reads without a unique V-gene family were excluded. To address suspected cross-contamination and a sequencing artifact, a later analysis removed roughly 640 highly shared, low-generation-probability nucleotide sequences. In a later analysis, a clonal expansion index was calculated for each public chain from normalized within-repertoire ranks of inferred template counts. A later analysis computed generation probabilities with a VDJ recombination model fitted to out-of-frame rearrangements, and checked the results against IGoR. In a later analysis, hypergeometric tests were used to score TCR-TCR, TCR-HLA and TCR-CMV co-occurrence, with a repertoire-size bias correction applied to TCR pairs. To estimate false discovery rates, a later analysis permuted the HLA or CMV assignments 20 times. In a later analysis, co-occurring TCRs were grouped with DBSCAN, and TCRdist sequence similarity was added when clustering was performed within HLA-allele-positive subsets. Repertoires with fewer than 30,000 or more than 120,000 public chains, plus five repertoires with anomalous nucleotide sharing, were excluded from co-occurrence clustering. TCRdb mirrors the immuneACCESS table, restricted to in-frame sequences. Some clones are absent from its copies; in checked studies, under half trace to an unresolved V gene, and the reason for the others is unknown. V and J calls and clone size are as listed in that table; D and trimming were resolved from the DNA. For this sample, the table gives 65,000 to 95,000 clones. Of the sample, roughly 7.4% falls within the top ten clones.

With respect to this clone: No antigen is known for it.

The rearrangement joined TRBV18 to TRBJ2-7, with 8 bases in between that match TRBD1. The TCR sequence derives from a female donor in good health and CMV-seropositive. The sequencing sample was made of PBMCs. The sequenced DNA is TGTGCCAGCTCACTGTCCGGGACAGGCGAAAGGTTGGGCTTCGAGCAGTACTTC. Protein translation: CASSLSGTGERLGFEQYF.